The entry below describes one T cell receptor beta chain. The source of the sample is a study of control samples from healthy donors and cancer patients. This CDR3 is built from 11 residues. Germline V gene sequence: CDR1 DFQATT, CDR2 SNEGSKA (reference sequence). V lost 6 bases to trimming and J lost 6 bases, with 12 bases between them. Repertoires were generated with immunoSEQ multiplex PCR, while TCRdb's copy carries only in-frame clones and drops some. This sample has 250,000 to 300,000 clones, with almost 85% found just once. This clonotype was obtained from a woman aged 55-75 years with lung cancer. This chain uses TRBV20-1 with TRBJ2-7, with D perhaps TRBD1 or TRBD2 (5 bases each). The sample taken for sequencing was PBMCs. This CDR3 reads CSAWDLSEQYF. In DNA form, the CDR3 reads TGCAGTGCATGGGACCTGTCCGAGCAGTACTTC.